This T cell receptor (beta chain) was identified in a study of beta chain features in type 1 diabetes. Study in general: Age, gender and cell yields were alike across patients and healthy donors. Overall study findings and caveats: Fewer junction insertions and more nucleotide deletions appeared in type 1 diabetes patients. TCRB CDR3 length was moderately but significantly reduced in all four CD4+ subsets of Type 1 diabetes patients.

All of the isolated RNA was reverse transcribed, so expressed TCRB transcripts were sequenced. The method was immunoSEQ multiplex PCR; TCRdb's version includes in-frame clones alone and lacks a portion of them. The sample records about 140,000 clones, 9% to 10% being singletons. CDR3 length: 10 amino acids. Trimming left V 10 bases short and J 7 bases short, with 8 bases between. The germline gives CDR1 MNHEY, CDR2 SVGAGI. Only a few counts were recorded for this clone. Its antigen is undetermined. A sort by CD45RO/CCR7/CD25/CD127/CD95/CD27 yielded CD4+ naive, central memory, regulatory and stem cell-like memory cells.

The sequence was obtained from a woman between 40 and 50 years old in good health. The sequenced sample consisted of central memory CD4+ T cells from blood. The gene calls are TRBV6-5 and TRBJ2-1; D may be TRBD2 (6 bases). The CDR3 protein is CATGGNEQFF. CDR3 DNA sequence: TGTGCCACCGGGGGAAATGAGCAGTTCTTC.